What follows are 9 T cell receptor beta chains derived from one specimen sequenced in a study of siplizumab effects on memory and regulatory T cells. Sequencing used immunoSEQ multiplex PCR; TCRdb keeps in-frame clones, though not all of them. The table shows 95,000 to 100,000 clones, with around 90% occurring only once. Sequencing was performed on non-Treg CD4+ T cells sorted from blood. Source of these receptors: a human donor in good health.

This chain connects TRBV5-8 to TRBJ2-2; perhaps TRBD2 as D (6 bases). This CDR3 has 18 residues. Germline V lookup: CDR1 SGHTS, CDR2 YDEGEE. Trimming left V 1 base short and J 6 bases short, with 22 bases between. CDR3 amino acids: CASSLIGTPTFTAGELFF. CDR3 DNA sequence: TGTGCCAGCAGCTTGATAGGGACTCCTACTTTCACCGCCGGGGAGCTGTTTTTT.

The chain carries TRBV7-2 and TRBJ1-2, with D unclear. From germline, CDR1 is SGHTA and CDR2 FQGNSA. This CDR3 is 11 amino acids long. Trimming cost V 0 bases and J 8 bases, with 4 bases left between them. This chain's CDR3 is CASSLAQGYTF. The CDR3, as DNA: TGTGCCAGCAGCTTAGCGCAAGGCTACACCTTC.

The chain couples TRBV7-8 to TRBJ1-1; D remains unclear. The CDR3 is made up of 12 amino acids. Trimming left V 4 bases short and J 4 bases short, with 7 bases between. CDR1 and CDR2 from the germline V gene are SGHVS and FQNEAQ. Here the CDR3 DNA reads TGTGCCAGCAGCTGGGTAGGCACTGAAGCTTTCTTT. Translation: CASSWVGTEAFF.

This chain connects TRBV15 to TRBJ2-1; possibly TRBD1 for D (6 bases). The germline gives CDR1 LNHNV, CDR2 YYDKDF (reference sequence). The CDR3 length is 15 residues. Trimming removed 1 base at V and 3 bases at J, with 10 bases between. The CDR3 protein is CATSRARGYYNEQFF. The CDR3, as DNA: TGTGCCACCAGCAGAGCCAGGGGATACTACAATGAGCAGTTCTTC.

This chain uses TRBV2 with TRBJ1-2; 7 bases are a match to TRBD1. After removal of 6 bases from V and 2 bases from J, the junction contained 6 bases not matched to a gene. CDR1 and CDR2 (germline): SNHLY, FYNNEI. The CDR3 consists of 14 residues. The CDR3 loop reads CASRRTGINYGYTF. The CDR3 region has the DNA TGTGCCAGCAGACGGACAGGAATAAACTATGGCTACACCTTC.

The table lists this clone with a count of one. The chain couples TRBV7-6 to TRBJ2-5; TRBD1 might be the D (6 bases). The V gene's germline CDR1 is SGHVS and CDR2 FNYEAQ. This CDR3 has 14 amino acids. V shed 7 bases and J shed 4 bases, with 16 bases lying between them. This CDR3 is CASKLSGGGETQYF. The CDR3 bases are TGTGCCAGCAAGTTGAGTGGGGGCGGAGAGACCCAGTACTTC.

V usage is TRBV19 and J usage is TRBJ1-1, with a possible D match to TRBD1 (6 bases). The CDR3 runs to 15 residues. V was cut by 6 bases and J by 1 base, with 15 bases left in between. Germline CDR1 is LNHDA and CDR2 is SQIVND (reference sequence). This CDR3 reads CASRRRDTTNTEAFF. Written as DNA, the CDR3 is TGTGCCAGTAGGCGCCGGGACACGACGAACACTGAAGCTTTCTTT.

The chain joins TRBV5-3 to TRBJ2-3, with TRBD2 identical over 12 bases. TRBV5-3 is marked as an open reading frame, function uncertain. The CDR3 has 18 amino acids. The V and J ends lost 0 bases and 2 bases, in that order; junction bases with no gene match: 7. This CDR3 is CARSLDSGLAGTTDTQYF. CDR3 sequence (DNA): TGTGCCAGAAGCTTGGACAGCGGACTAGCGGGAACCACAGATACGCAGTATTTT.

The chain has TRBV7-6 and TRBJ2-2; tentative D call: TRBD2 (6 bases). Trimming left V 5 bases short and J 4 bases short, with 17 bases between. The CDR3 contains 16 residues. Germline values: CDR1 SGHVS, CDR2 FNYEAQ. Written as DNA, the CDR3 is TGTGCCAGCAGCGTCTCCGGGACTCAGGTCACCGGGGAGCTGTTTTTT. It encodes CASSVSGTQVTGELFF.